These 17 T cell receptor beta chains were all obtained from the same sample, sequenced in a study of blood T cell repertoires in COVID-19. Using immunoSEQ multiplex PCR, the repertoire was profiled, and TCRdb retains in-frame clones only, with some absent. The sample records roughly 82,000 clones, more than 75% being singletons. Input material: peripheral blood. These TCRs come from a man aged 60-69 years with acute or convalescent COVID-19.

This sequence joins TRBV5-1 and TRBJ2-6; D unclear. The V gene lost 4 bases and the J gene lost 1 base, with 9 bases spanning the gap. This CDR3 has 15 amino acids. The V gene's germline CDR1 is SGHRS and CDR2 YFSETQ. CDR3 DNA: TGCGCCAGCAGCAGCGACGGTTCTGGGGCCAACGTCCTGACTTTC. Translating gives CASSSDGSGANVLTF.

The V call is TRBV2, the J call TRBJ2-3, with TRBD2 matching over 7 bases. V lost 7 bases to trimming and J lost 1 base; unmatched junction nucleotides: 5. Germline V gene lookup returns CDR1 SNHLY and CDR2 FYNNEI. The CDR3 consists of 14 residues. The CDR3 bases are TGTGCCAGCATGGGGCTAGCGGGCACAGATACGCAGTATTTT. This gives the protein CASMGLAGTDTQYF. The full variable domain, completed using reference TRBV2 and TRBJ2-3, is EPEVTQTPSHQVTQMGQEVILRCVPISNHLYFYWYRQILGQKVEFLVSFYNNEISEKSEIFDDQFSVERPDGSNFTLKIRSTKLEDSAMYFCASMGLAGTDTQYFGPGTRLTVL.

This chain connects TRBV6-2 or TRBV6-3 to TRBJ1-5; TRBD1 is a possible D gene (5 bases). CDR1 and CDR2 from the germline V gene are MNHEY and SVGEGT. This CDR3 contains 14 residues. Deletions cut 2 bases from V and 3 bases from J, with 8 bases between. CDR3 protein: CASSYGGVNQPQHF. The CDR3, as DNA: TGTGCCAGCAGTTACGGGGGGGTCAATCAGCCCCAGCATTTT.

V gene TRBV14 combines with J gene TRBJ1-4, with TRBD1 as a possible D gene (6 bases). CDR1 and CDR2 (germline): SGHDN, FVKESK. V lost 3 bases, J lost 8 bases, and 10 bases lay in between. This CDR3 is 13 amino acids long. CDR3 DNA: TGTGCCAGCAGCCAGGGGGCTTACGAAAAACTGTTTTTT. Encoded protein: CASSQGAYEKLFF. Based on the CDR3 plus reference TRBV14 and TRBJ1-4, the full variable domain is EAGVTQFPSHSVIEKGQTVTLRCDPISGHDNLYWYRRVMGKEIKFLLHFVKESKQDESGMPNNRFLAERTGGTYSTLKVQPAELEDSGVYFCASSQGAYEKLFFGSGTQLSVL.

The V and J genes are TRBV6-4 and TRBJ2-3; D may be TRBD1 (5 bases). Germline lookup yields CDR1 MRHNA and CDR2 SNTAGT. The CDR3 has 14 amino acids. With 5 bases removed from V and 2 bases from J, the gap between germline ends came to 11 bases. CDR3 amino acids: CASSPGHTTDTQYF. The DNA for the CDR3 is TGTGCCAGCAGTCCAGGACATACCACAGATACGCAGTATTTT.

This CDR3 is CASNGPGGRGTGELFF. CDR3 coding DNA: TGTGCCAGCAACGGGCCAGGGGGCCGCGGCACCGGGGAGCTGTTTTTT. The V and J genes are TRBV2 and TRBJ2-2, with TRBD1 matching 8 bases. Trimming at V came to 7 bases and at J to 4 bases, leaving 11 bases not matched to a gene. CDR3 length equals 16 residues. The germline V gene encodes CDR1 SNHLY and CDR2 FYNNEI.

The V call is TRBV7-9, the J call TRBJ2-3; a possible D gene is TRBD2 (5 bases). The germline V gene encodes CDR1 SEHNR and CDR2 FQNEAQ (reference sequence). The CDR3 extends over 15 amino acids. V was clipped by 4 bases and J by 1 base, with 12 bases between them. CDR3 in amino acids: CASSSTTTRTDTQYF. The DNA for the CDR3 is TGTGCCAGCAGCTCAACGACTACTCGCACAGATACGCAGTATTTT.

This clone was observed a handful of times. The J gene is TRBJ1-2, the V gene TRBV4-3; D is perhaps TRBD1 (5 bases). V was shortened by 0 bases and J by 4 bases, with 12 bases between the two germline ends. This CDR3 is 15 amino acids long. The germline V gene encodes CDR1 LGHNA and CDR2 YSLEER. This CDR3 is CASSQDHRSIYGYTF. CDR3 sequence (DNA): TGCGCCAGCAGCCAAGATCACAGGTCTATCTATGGCTACACCTTC.

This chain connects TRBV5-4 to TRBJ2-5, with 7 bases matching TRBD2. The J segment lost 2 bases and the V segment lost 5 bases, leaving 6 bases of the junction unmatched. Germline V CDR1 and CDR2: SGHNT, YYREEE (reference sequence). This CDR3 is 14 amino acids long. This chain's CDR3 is CASSRAGPQETQYF. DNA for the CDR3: TGTGCCAGCAGTCGAGCGGGGCCGCAAGAGACCCAGTACTTC.

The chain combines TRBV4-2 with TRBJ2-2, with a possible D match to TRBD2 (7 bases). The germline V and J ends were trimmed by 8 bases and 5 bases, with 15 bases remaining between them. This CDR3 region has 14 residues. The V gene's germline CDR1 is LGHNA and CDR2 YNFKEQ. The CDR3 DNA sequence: TGTGCCAGCGGGGGGGGCGGAACAACCGGGGAGCTGTTTTTT. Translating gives CASGGGGTTGELFF.

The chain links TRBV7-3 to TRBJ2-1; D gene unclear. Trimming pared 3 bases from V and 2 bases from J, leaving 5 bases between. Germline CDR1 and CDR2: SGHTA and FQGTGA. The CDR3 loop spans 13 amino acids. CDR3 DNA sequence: TGTGCCAGCAGCTTCGGTCCCTACAATGAGCAGTTCTTC. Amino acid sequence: CASSFGPYNEQFF.

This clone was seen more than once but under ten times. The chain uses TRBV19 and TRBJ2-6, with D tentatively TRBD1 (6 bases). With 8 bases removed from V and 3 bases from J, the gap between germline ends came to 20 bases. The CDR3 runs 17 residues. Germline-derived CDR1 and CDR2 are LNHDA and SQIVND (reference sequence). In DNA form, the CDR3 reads TGTGCCAGTCGATACCGGGACAAGGCACTTGGGGCCAACGTCCTGACTTTC. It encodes CASRYRDKALGANVLTF.

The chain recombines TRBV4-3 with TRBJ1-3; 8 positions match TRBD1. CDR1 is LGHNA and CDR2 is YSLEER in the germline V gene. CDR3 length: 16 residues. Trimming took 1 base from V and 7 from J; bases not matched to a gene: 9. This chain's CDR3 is CASSQGETGARNTIYF. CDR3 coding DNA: TGCGCCAGCAGCCAAGGAGAGACAGGGGCGCGGAACACCATATATTTT.

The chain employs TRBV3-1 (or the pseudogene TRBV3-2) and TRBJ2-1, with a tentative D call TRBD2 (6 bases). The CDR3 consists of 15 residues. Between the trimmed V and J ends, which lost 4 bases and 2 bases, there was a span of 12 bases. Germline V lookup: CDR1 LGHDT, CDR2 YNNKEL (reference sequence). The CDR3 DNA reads TGTGCCAGCAGCCCCGGGACTGGGGCCTACAATGAGCAGTTCTTC. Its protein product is CASSPGTGAYNEQFF.

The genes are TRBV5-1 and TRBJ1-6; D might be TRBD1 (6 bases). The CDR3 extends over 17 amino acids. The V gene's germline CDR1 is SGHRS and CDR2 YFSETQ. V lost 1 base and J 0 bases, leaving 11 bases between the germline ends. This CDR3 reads CASSLTTGSSYNSPLHF. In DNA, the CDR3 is TGCGCCAGCAGCTTGACCACAGGGAGCTCCTATAATTCACCCCTCCACTTT.

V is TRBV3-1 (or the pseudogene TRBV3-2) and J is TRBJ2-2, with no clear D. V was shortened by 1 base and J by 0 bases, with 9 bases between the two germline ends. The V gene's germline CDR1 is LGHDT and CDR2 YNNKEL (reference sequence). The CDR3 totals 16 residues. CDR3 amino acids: CASSQGVGPNTGELFF. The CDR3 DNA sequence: TGTGCCAGCAGCCAAGGAGTTGGGCCGAACACCGGGGAGCTGTTTTTT.

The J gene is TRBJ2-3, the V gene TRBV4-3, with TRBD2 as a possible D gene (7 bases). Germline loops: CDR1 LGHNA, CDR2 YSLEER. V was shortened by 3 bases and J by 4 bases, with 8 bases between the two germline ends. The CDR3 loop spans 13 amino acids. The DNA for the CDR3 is TGCGCCAGCAGCCAGGGGGGGCCAGATACGCAGTATTTT. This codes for CASSQGGPDTQYF.